The next 8 T cell receptor beta chains were all read from a single sample in a study of cytomegalovirus exposure and HLA in healthy donors. The method was immunoSEQ multiplex PCR; TCRdb's version includes in-frame clones alone and lacks a portion of them. This sample has roughly 230,000 clones, with less than 95% found just once. Material: PBMCs. The receptor set was obtained from a woman between 25 and 40 years old in good health and CMV-seronegative.

The chain carries TRBV19 and TRBJ2-7; possible D gene TRBD2, 5 bases. The germline gives CDR1 LNHDA, CDR2 SQIVND (reference sequence). The length of the CDR3 is 14 residues. V lost 6 bases, J lost 5 bases, and 17 bases lay in between. CDR3 residues: CASSPRASGHEQYF. In nucleotides, the CDR3 is TGTGCCAGTAGCCCGAGGGCCTCAGGCCACGAGCAGTACTTC.

The chain links TRBV12-2 to TRBJ2-7; TRBD2 was called by the table and not checked on the DNA. TRBV12-2 is listed as a pseudogene. This CDR3 is 17 amino acids long. CDR3 nucleotide sequence: TGTGCAAGTCGCTTAGTACTTAGGAGCGGGAGGTCCTACGAGCAGTACTTC. It translates to CASRLVLRSGRSYEQYF.

The chain couples TRBV7-8 to TRBJ2-3, with D possibly TRBD2 on 6 matching bases. There are 16 residues in the CDR3. V was shortened by 1 base and J by 0 bases, with 11 bases between the two germline ends. Germline loops: CDR1 SGHVS, CDR2 FQNEAQ. In DNA form, the CDR3 reads TGTGCCAGCAGCTTAGTCGGGAGCCCTAGCACAGATACGCAGTATTTT. Translating gives CASSLVGSPSTDTQYF.

This clone was found once. The V call is TRBV28, the J call TRBJ2-7, with a possible D match to TRBD1 (5 bases). CDR3 length: 14 amino acids. CDR1 and CDR2 from the germline V gene are MDHEN and SYDVKM. V lost 6 bases to trimming and J lost 0 bases, with 12 bases between them. The DNA for the CDR3 is TGTGCCAGCAGGGATTTGGACAACTCCTACGAGCAGTACTTC. It specifies CASRDLDNSYEQYF.

This clone appeared a single time. The CDR3 reads CASSLLPSGRATRSYEQYF. The CDR3 bases are TGTGCCAGCAGTTTACTGCCTAGCGGGAGGGCTACTCGCTCCTACGAGCAGTACTTC. V gene TRBV27 combines with J gene TRBJ2-7, with 12 nucleotides matching TRBD2. Per the germline V gene, CDR1 is MNHEY and CDR2 is SMNVEV (reference sequence). This CDR3 has 19 residues. With 2 bases clipped from V and 0 bases from J, the junction kept 11 bases outside the gene matches.

The rearrangement uses TRBV10-1 and TRBJ1-5, with D maybe TRBD1 (5 bases). Trimming took 6 bases from V and 0 from J, leaving 6 bases between them. This CDR3 has 13 amino acids. Per germline, CDR1 WNHNN and CDR2 SYGVQD (reference sequence). CDR3 region: CASRQGSNQPQHF. CDR3 sequence (DNA): TGCGCCAGCAGGCAGGGTAGCAATCAGCCCCAGCATTTT.

This chain connects TRBV4-2 to TRBJ2-7; TRBD2 matches 7 bases. Germline CDR1 reads LGHNA; CDR2 reads YNFKEQ. This CDR3 spans 13 amino acids. V lost 0 bases to trimming and J lost 10 bases; unmatched junction nucleotides: 6. The CDR3 coding sequence is TGTGCCAGCAGCCAAGATCCGGGAGGCGAACAGTACTTC. Its translation is CASSQDPGGEQYF.

V is TRBV9 and J is TRBJ2-1; possible D gene TRBD2, 7 bases. Trimming removed 0 bases at V and 4 bases at J, with 14 bases between. The CDR3 sequence is 16 residues long. CDR1 is SGDLS, CDR2 YYNGEE, per germline. The CDR3 loop reads CASSVGGGGLYNEQFF. DNA of the CDR3: TGTGCCAGCAGCGTAGGTGGCGGGGGCCTTTACAATGAGCAGTTCTTC. The entire variable domain, with the rest obtained from reference TRBV9 and TRBJ2-1, is as follows: DSGVTQTPKHLITATGQRVTLRCSPRSGDLSVYWYQQSLDQGLQFLIQYYNGEERAKGNILERFSAQQFPDLHSELNLSSLELGDSALYFCASSVGGGGLYNEQFFGPGTRLTVL.